The clone carrying this TCR beta chain was counted a few times. Its antigen is still unknown. TCRbeta library preparation incorporated unique molecular identifiers. A single record per CDR3 protein comes from TCRdb applying MiXCR to the PCR reads. The sample records 90,000 to 100,000 distinct CDR3 sequences, under 25% being singletons. This entry belongs to a study of T-cell reconstitution after alpha-beta-depleted transplantation in children. The study's findings and limits: High day-60 TCRbeta diversity in some patients came from surviving recipient T cells and thymic progenitors. T-cell counts and diversity at one year following transplant were attributed mainly to newly produced T cells. About two months after transplant, alpha-beta T cells reportedly came from several hundred expanded graft clones.

This CDR3 has 11 residues. The germline gives CDR1 MDHEN, CDR2 SYDVKM. The V and J ends lost 4 bases and 12 bases respectively, with 10 bases between them. The sequence was obtained from a boy younger than 10 with acute lymphoblastic leukemia, due to receive a stem cell transplant. Sequencing was performed on PBMCs, taken before TCRalphabeta/CD19-depleted stem cell transplant. V and J are TRBV28 and TRBJ2-1; D is ambiguous. CDR3 in amino acids: CASSSEPRQFF. For the CDR3, the DNA is TGTGCCAGCAGTTCTGAGCCTCGGCAGTTCTTC.